This T cell receptor beta chain derives from a study of Ad26.COV2.S vaccination and SARS-CoV-2 variants (TCRdb year 2021). The study in broad terms: Donors in the vaccine arm were drawn from COV1001, a phase I-IIa trial of Ad26.COV2.S in healthy adults that was multicentre, randomized, double-blind and placebo-controlled. Sequencing of the TCRbeta repertoire served to evaluate the specificity and breadth of SARS-CoV-2-reactive T cell receptors following Ad26.COV2.S vaccination. Throughout the experiments and outcome assessment, investigators stayed blinded to trial group allocation. Trial participants were randomized into five groups of five, in which low-dose or high-dose Ad26.COV2.S was given once or twice, or placebo was given on both occasions. The TCR-sequenced set comprised approximately 30 samples: around 20 Ad26.COV2.S vaccine recipients, 5 placebo recipients and 8 SARS-CoV-2 convalescent individuals. Ad26.COV2.S was given intramuscularly at 5x10^10 or 1x10^11 viral particles, as a single shot or as two shots 56 days apart.

The treatment or condition label for this specimen denotes: roughly 19 received Ad26.COV2.S at low or high dose, single or two shots; about 5 received placebo; per-sample allocation not given. For vaccine and placebo recipients, the sequenced repertoires came from samples collected on day 63 after the first injection. Between 29 July and 7 August 2020, Cohort 1b enrolled approximately 26 adults aged 18-55 years at one site in Boston, USA. Ad26.COV2.S was a replication-incompetent adenovirus type 26 vector expressing a prefusion-stabilized SARS-CoV-2 spike protein from the original Wuhan strain. The investigation overall reported the following: After vaccination, spike-specific CD8+ and CD4+ T cell responses were reported to show substantial breadth. It was noted by the authors that total T cell responses may have been underestimated by the TCR breadth and depth analyses. Non-spike TCR breadth was comparable between vaccine and placebo recipients, consistent with the vaccine containing only spike. The study was not powered for comparison of responses between vaccine doses or regimens. Higher spike-specific TCR breadth was observed in Ad26.COV2.S recipients than in placebo recipients (P = 0.0014).

CDR1 and CDR2, per the germline V gene, are MNHEY and SVGAGI. The junction shows trimming of 6 bases on V and 8 bases on J, plus 19 bases between the germline ends. The CDR3 measures 14 amino acids from cysteine to phenylalanine. Only the CDR3 DNA is retained, 42 bases long and in frame from the first base. The immunoSEQ Assay was the method used to sequence TCRbeta CDR3 regions. After extraction, genomic DNA underwent amplification by bias-controlled multiplex PCR, followed by high-throughput sequencing. As for how the authors treated the data: To quantify the absolute abundance of every unique TCRbeta CDR3 region, sequences were collapsed and filtered. T cell fraction was estimated by normalization of TCRbeta template counts to usable DNA, with usable DNA being measured through amplification of reference genes present in all nucleated cells. Repertoire TCRs were annotated as SARS-CoV-2-specific when V gene, CDR3 amino acid sequence and J gene were exactly matched to a known reactive TCR set. The reference SARS-CoV-2 TCR set was obtained from MIRA and was filtered for enrichment in COVID-19-positive ImmuneCODE repertoires, whereby public or cross-reactive TCRs were removed. Using the MIRA antigens, annotated TCRs were further analysed by specific ORF or by position within an ORF. Breadth was defined as the number of annotated unique rearrangements divided by the total number of unique productive rearrangements, and depth was defined as the summed frequency of the annotated unique rearrangements. TCR breadth was compared between groups using two-sided Wilcoxon rank-sum tests. Here the immuneACCESS table is served through TCRdb, limited to in-frame sequences with V and J called. Missing clones are a known gap in these copies; in checked studies unresolved V genes cover under half, and the rest lacks a known reason. Clonal size and the V and J genes are those of that table, whereas D and trimming came from the DNA. In all, the sample holds hundreds of thousands of clones, and more than 70% of those were seen once. 1.5% of the sample rests with the top ten.

Notes on this clone: Its antigen is unknown. Per-base quality was not reported, and no clone a single base away is much larger than it.

The receptor was derived from a person aged 18 to 59 who received the Ad26.COV2.S COVID-19 vaccine or a placebo. The material sequenced was peripheral blood, taken in a trial of Ad26.COV2.S vaccine versus placebo. The V and J genes are TRBV6-5 and TRBJ1-2, and TRBD1 may be the D gene, going by 5 matching bases. The nucleotide sequence is given as TGTGCCAGCAGGTTCGGGACCCCAGAGGGAGGCTACACCTTC. It translates as CASRFGTPEGGYTF.